This T cell receptor beta chain was captured by sequencing in a study of CD8+CD57+ T cells in acquired aplastic anemia. Study outcomes and limitations: Patients and controls shared over 25 CD8+ CDR3 sequences.

Note on this clonotype: Antigen unknown.

The CDR3 extends over 14 amino acids. Germline CDR1 is LNHDA and CDR2 is SQIVND (reference sequence). Genomic DNA served as template for TCR beta VDJ and CDR3 profiling. TCRdb reprocessed the reads via MiXCR and lists one record per CDR3 protein. The table has a few hundred thousand distinct CDR3 sequences, roughly 33% seen once. Sequenced input: sorted CD4+, CD8+, or CD8+CD57+ T cells (not recorded which) from PBMCs. The receptor's source is a human donor in good health, serving as a control. The V gene is TRBV19, the J gene TRBJ2-1; D unresolved. Gene TRBJ2-5 matches the end of the DNA better, so the J call may be wrong. CDR3 nucleotide sequence: TGTGCCAGTAGTTTCCCCGGGCAGTCGGAGACCCAGTACTTC. It is translated as CASSFPGQSETQYF.